Here is one TCR beta chain with its context. The data were produced by immunoSEQ multiplex PCR, yet TCRdb's version contains in-frame clones alone and is incomplete. The profile shows some 60,000 clones, about 89% of them singletons. The data were taken from a study of OX40 agonist ivuxolimab in advanced cancers. The trim removed 3 bases at V and 6 bases at J, leaving 6 bases unmatched. Germline V gene sequence: CDR1 MNHEY, CDR2 SVGAGI. The CDR3 has 14 amino acids. The V call is TRBV6-5, the J call TRBJ1-1, with 8 bases fitting TRBD1. The source material was CD4+ or CD8+ T cells sorted from blood, sampled in a trial of the OX40 agonist ivuxolimab. The receptor was isolated from an adult with an advanced solid tumor such as melanoma, head and neck, liver or kidney cancer. The DNA for the CDR3 is TGTGCCAGCAGTTATTTACAGGGGGTGTCTGAAGCTTTCTTT. It yields the protein CASSYLQGVSEAFF.